The 32 T cell receptor beta chains given below trace back to one sample, sequenced in a study of T cells after yellow fever vaccination. MiXCR, run by TCRdb on the 5' RACE reads, gives a single entry per CDR3 protein. The table records some 350,000 distinct CDR3 sequences, 3% to 4.5% of them present only once. This specimen was PBMCs, taken 5 days after the yellow fever booster vaccination. These receptors originate from a young man who received the YFV17D yellow fever vaccine.

This clonotype was picked up a small number of times. The chain employs TRBV5-4 and TRBJ2-3, with D maybe TRBD1 (5 bases). Between the trimmed V and J ends, which lost 2 bases and 2 bases, there was a span of 9 bases. This CDR3 region has 14 residues. Germline lookup yields CDR1 SGHNT and CDR2 YYREEE (reference sequence). The CDR3 sequence is CASSLGVTTDTQYF. CDR3 nucleotides: TGTGCCAGCAGCTTAGGGGTCACCACAGATACGCAGTATTTT.

Points on this clonotype: One junction end disagrees with the germline gene, perhaps due to a read error. V is TRBV4-3 and J is TRBJ2-7; 12 bases map to TRBD2. Germline CDR1 and CDR2: LGHNA and YSLEER. This CDR3 has 13 residues. CDR3 in amino acids: CASSQDLAGGLHF. DNA of the CDR3: TGCGCCAGCAGCCAAGATCTAGCGGGGGGGCTGCACTTC.

Ten or more counts support this clonotype. J is TRBJ2-1 and V is TRBV29-1, with D unresolved. Germline CDR1 and CDR2: SQVTM and ANQGSEA. The ends were cut back, 4 bases at V and 7 bases at J, with 14 bases in the middle. There are 13 residues in the CDR3. CDR3 nucleotide sequence: TGCAGCGTTGGTCGACGGCCTAATAATGAGCAGTTCTTC. Amino acids: CSVGRRPNNEQFF.

This clonotype appeared a few times. The chain carries TRBV18 and TRBJ2-6; D uncertain. The CDR3 is 15 residues long. Trimming shortened V by 6 bases and J by 0 bases, and 9 bases separated the two germline ends. Germline CDR1 is KGHSH and CDR2 is LQKENI. The CDR3 is CASSHGSSGANVLTF. CDR3 DNA sequence: TGTGCCAGCTCCCACGGAAGCTCTGGGGCCAACGTCCTGACTTTC.

This clonotype has a count of ten or more. The J gene is TRBJ2-7, the V gene TRBV15; TRBD2 agrees at 9 bases. Trimming removed 1 base from V and 2 bases from J; junction bases left unmatched: 3. Looked up from germline, CDR1 is LNHNV and CDR2 is YYDKDF (reference sequence). The CDR3 totals 15 residues. The CDR3 sequence: CATSRGSGGTYEQYF. The CDR3 nucleotides read TGTGCCACCAGCAGAGGTAGCGGGGGAACCTACGAGCAGTACTTC.

A few counts support this clonotype. The chain joins TRBV7-2 to TRBJ2-1; 14 bases map to TRBD2. The CDR3 totals 16 residues. The junction had 9 bases not matched to a gene; V was cut back by 4 bases and J by 10 bases. Germline CDR1 reads SGHTA; CDR2 reads FQGNSA. The CDR3 region is CASSSPGLAGGGEQFF. The CDR3 DNA reads TGTGCCAGCAGCTCCCCAGGACTAGCGGGGGGTGGCGAGCAGTTCTTC.

This clonotype was observed at least ten times. The CDR3 loop reads CASSLGGWTSGREQETQYF. The CDR3 nucleotides read TGTGCCAGCAGCCTTGGCGGGTGGACTAGCGGGCGTGAACAAGAGACCCAGTACTTC. This chain connects TRBV3-1 to TRBJ2-5; 11 bases are a match to TRBD2. This CDR3 contains 19 residues. Trimming cost V 4 bases and J 2 bases; bases outside gene matches: 15. CDR1 and CDR2 from the germline V gene are LGHDT and YNNKEL (reference sequence).

The V call is TRBV29-1, the J call TRBJ2-5; D uncertain. CDR3 length: 12 residues. The V end lost 5 bases, the J end lost 5 bases, and 12 bases lay between the germline ends. Germline V CDR1 and CDR2: SQVTM, ANQGSEA. The CDR3: CSVQTYMETQYF. CDR3 bases: TGCAGCGTTCAGACCTACATGGAGACCCAGTACTTC. The complete variable domain, with remaining parts taken from reference TRBV29-1 and TRBJ2-5, reads SAVISQKPSRDICQRGTSLTIQCQVDSQVTMMFWYRQQPGQSLTLIATANQGSEATYESGFVIDKFPISRPNLTFSTLTVSNMSPEDSSIYLCSVQTYMETQYFGPGTRLLVL.

This clonotype was found a few times. The rearrangement links TRBV11-2 to TRBJ2-2; TRBD1 is a possible D gene (6 bases). The CDR3 has 18 residues. V lost 4 bases to trimming and J lost 2 bases, with 20 bases between them. Germline lookup yields CDR1 SGHAT and CDR2 FQNNGV. The CDR3 spells CASSSTQGRGFNTGELFF. The CDR3 DNA sequence: TGTGCCAGCAGCTCCACACAGGGAAGGGGATTTAACACCGGGGAGCTGTTTTTT.

The chain carries TRBV6-1 and TRBJ2-1; a possible D gene is TRBD2 (7 bases). Deletions cut 5 bases from V and 2 bases from J, with 10 bases between. This CDR3 comprises 14 residues. Germline V gene lookup returns CDR1 MNHNS and CDR2 SASEGT. CDR3 in DNA: TGTGCCAGCAGTACGGGGGGCACCTACAATGAGCAGTTCTTC. Its translation is CASSTGGTYNEQFF.

The chain joins TRBV4-2 to TRBJ2-1; 9 positions agree with TRBD1. Germline V gene data show CDR1 as LGHNA and CDR2 as YNFKEQ. The CDR3 totals 15 residues. With 5 bases clipped from V and 5 bases from J, the junction kept 7 bases outside the gene matches. CDR3: CASSTTGGLNNEQFF. CDR3 in DNA: TGTGCCAGCAGCACAACAGGGGGCCTCAACAATGAGCAGTTCTTC.

V usage is TRBV5-4 and J usage is TRBJ2-1; TRBD2 matches at 10 bases. V was pared by 4 bases and J by 10 bases, with 11 bases of the junction left unmatched. In germline, CDR1 is SGHNT, CDR2 YYREEE (reference sequence). This CDR3 contains 15 residues. The CDR3 sequence is CASSPVERGGREQFF. The DNA of the CDR3 is TGTGCCAGCAGCCCAGTGGAGCGGGGGGGCAGAGAGCAGTTCTTC.

There are many counts of this clonotype. The chain carries TRBV5-1 and TRBJ2-1; D not certain. In germline, CDR1 is SGHRS, CDR2 YFSETQ. Trimming pared 7 bases from V and 2 bases from J, leaving 10 bases between. This CDR3 is built from 13 residues. CDR3 nucleotide sequence: TGCGCCAGCGGAGTGGCCACCTACAATGAGCAGTTCTTC. It encodes CASGVATYNEQFF.

This clonotype was found a few times. The chain links TRBV6-1 to TRBJ2-7, with no clear D. The CDR3 is 14 residues long. The V end lost 4 bases, the J end lost 7 bases, and 17 bases lay between the germline ends. CDR1 and CDR2 from the germline V gene are MNHNS and SASEGT. The CDR3 reads CASSVGFGLGEQYV. The CDR3 DNA sequence: TGTGCCAGCAGTGTGGGTTTCGGGTTGGGAGAGCAGTACGTC.

Ten or more counts support this clonotype. The chain combines TRBV20-1 with TRBJ1-1; TRBD1 might be the D (5 bases). CDR3 length: 12 amino acids. V lost 5 bases to trimming and J lost 3 bases, with 10 bases between them. Per the germline V gene, CDR1 is DFQATT and CDR2 is SNEGSKA (reference sequence). The CDR3 here is CSASGAYTEAFF. The CDR3 DNA is TGCAGTGCTTCCGGGGCCTACACTGAAGCTTTCTTT.

There are many counts of this clonotype. The rearrangement uses TRBV5-1 and TRBJ2-5; 7 bases agree with TRBD1. The CDR3 length is 17 residues. The V gene end was trimmed by 4 bases and the J gene end by 1 base; junction bases not matched to a gene: 13. Looked up from germline, CDR1 is SGHRS and CDR2 is YFSETQ. In DNA, the CDR3 is TGCGCCAGCAGCAGGACAGGCCGGAGCGGCAGCCAAGAGACCCAGTACTTC. The encoded protein is CASSRTGRSGSQETQYF. The full variable domain, rest sourced from reference TRBV5-1 and TRBJ2-5, is KAGVTQTPRYLIKTRGQQVTLSCSPISGHRSVSWYQQTPGQGLQFLFEYFSETQRNKGNFPGRFSGRQFSNSRSEMNVSTLELGDSALYLCASSRTGRSGSQETQYFGPGTRLLVL.

This clonotype was seen at least ten times. The chain has TRBV5-1 and TRBJ2-5; TRBD1 might be the D (6 bases). Germline CDR1 and CDR2: SGHRS and YFSETQ. Trimming took 4 bases from V and 3 from J, leaving 16 bases between them. This CDR3 is 15 amino acids long. The CDR3: CASSPPGHLEETQYF. The CDR3 DNA reads as TGCGCCAGCAGCCCCCCGGGACACCTTGAAGAGACCCAGTACTTC. Full variable domain (rest looked up from reference TRBV5-1 and TRBJ2-5): KAGVTQTPRYLIKTRGQQVTLSCSPISGHRSVSWYQQTPGQGLQFLFEYFSETQRNKGNFPGRFSGRQFSNSRSEMNVSTLELGDSALYLCASSPPGHLEETQYFGPGTRLLVL.

CDR3 sequence: CSASDRYYEQYV. Written as DNA, the CDR3 is TGCAGTGCTTCGGACAGGTACTACGAGCAGTACGTC. This sequence joins TRBV20-1 and TRBJ2-7, with 7 bases fitting TRBD1. Trimming cost V 5 bases and J 3 bases; bases outside gene matches: 4. CDR1 is DFQATT and CDR2 is SNEGSKA in the germline V gene (reference sequence). The CDR3 covers 12 residues.

This clonotype was seen many times. This rearrangement joins TRBV20-1 to TRBJ1-2; D possibly corresponds to TRBD1 (6 bases). The V end lost 5 bases, the J end lost 8 bases, and 18 bases lay between the germline ends. Germline loops: CDR1 DFQATT, CDR2 SNEGSKA (reference sequence). The CDR3 extends over 13 amino acids. The CDR3, as DNA: TGCAGTGCTGGCGGTATCACAGGGATGGGCTACACCTTC. This sequence encodes CSAGGITGMGYTF.

This clonotype was counted ten times or more. The chain has TRBV20-1 and TRBJ1-2, with D possibly TRBD1 on 5 matching bases. This CDR3 contains 14 residues. The germline gives CDR1 DFQATT, CDR2 SNEGSKA (reference sequence). V was clipped by 6 bases and J by 8 bases, with 22 bases between them. As DNA, the CDR3 is TGCAGTGCAAAGCCCCCGGGACGGAATATGGGCTACACCTTC. This gives the protein CSAKPPGRNMGYTF.

This clonotype has a handful of counts. The CDR3 DNA reads as TGTGCCAGCAGTGGCAGGGAGGGGGATACGCAGTATTTT. This gives the protein CASSGREGDTQYF. V is TRBV2 and J is TRBJ2-3, with TRBD2 identical over 7 bases. Germline trimming cut 4 bases from V and 6 bases from J; bases unmatched to any gene: 4. The length of the CDR3 is 13 residues. Germline V gives CDR1 SNHLY, CDR2 FYNNEI.

As to this clonotype: This clone may be a read error of a much larger clone one base away. The chain is built from TRBV20-1 and TRBJ2-7; no clear D. The germline CDR1 and CDR2 sequences are DFQATT and SNEGSKA (reference sequence). This CDR3 comprises 12 residues. The CDR3 nucleotides are TGCAGTGCGGCAAGGAGCTCCTTCGAGCAGTACTTC. This encodes CSAARSSFEQYF.

The J gene is TRBJ1-1, the V gene TRBV25-1, with no clear D. CDR1 is MGHDK, CDR2 SYGVNS, per germline. This CDR3 contains 13 residues. The ends were cut back, 0 bases at V and 3 bases at J, with 5 bases in the middle. The CDR3 reads CASSEYRDTEAFF. CDR3 coding DNA: TGTGCCAGCAGTGAATATAGGGACACTGAAGCTTTCTTT.

The rearrangement uses TRBV20-1 and TRBJ1-1, with D unclear. The CDR3 loop spans 11 amino acids. V was trimmed by 6 bases and J by 5 bases, leaving 10 bases between them. Germline CDR1 and CDR2: DFQATT and SNEGSKA (reference sequence). CDR3 sequence: CSAVVGTEAFF. In DNA, the CDR3 is TGCAGTGCAGTAGTTGGGACTGAAGCTTTCTTT.

The V gene is TRBV9, the J gene TRBJ2-2, with a tentative D call TRBD1 (6 bases). Trimming cost V 0 bases and J 5 bases, with 11 bases left between them. Germline V gene sequence: CDR1 SGDLS, CDR2 YYNGEE. The CDR3 is made up of 15 amino acids. The CDR3 spells CASSVGGQGTGELFF. The CDR3, as DNA: TGTGCCAGCAGCGTAGGTGGCCAGGGGACCGGGGAGCTGTTTTTT.

This clonotype was detected only a few times. The chain couples TRBV27 to TRBJ1-5; D perhaps matches TRBD1 (6 bases). Deletions cut 2 bases from V and 13 bases from J, with 15 bases between. Germline-derived CDR1 and CDR2 are MNHEY and SMNVEV (reference sequence). The CDR3 runs to 13 residues. CDR3 coding DNA: TGTGCCAGCAGTTTAGGGGGCACGGTCGCTCAGCATTTT. Its translation is CASSLGGTVAQHF.

This chain joins TRBV12-3 or TRBV12-4 and TRBJ2-2; no reliable D call. The CDR3 is made up of 13 amino acids. Trimming took off 11 bases at V and 0 bases at J, with 10 bases between the two ends. The CDR3 loop reads CACLVSNTGELFF. The DNA for the CDR3 is TGTGCCTGCCTTGTGTCGAACACCGGGGAGCTGTTTTTT.

In this sample, this clonotype turned up many times. V usage is TRBV4-3 and J usage is TRBJ2-2; D is possibly TRBD1 or TRBD2 (6 bases each). Germline V lookup: CDR1 LGHNA, CDR2 YSLEER. Trimming stripped 3 bases from V and 6 bases from J, with 26 bases between. CDR3 length: 19 amino acids. The CDR3 coding sequence is TGCGCCAGCAGCCAGGGATTCCGAAGGAGGGGGATGGAGGCCGGGGAGCTGTTTTTT. Amino acid sequence: CASSQGFRRRGMEAGELFF.

The chain couples TRBV27 to TRBJ1-5; D uncertain. CDR1 MNHEY and CDR2 SMNVEV come from the germline V gene (reference sequence). This CDR3 spans 12 amino acids. Trimming stripped 6 bases from V and 2 bases from J, with 5 bases between. CDR3 coding DNA: TGTGCCAGCAGACTTGGCAATCAGCCCCAGCATTTT. This codes for CASRLGNQPQHF.

The chain uses TRBV20-1 and TRBJ2-7, with TRBD2 as a possible D gene (6 bases). This CDR3 spans 14 amino acids. Germline V gene lookup returns CDR1 DFQATT and CDR2 SNEGSKA (reference sequence). The V and J ends lost 2 bases and 2 bases respectively, with 13 bases between them. CDR3 DNA sequence: TGCAGTGCTAGAAATCGGGACTCCGCCTACGAGCAGTACTTC. This codes for CSARNRDSAYEQYF.

This clonotype was observed a few times. The V and J genes are TRBV6-5 and TRBJ1-4; D unresolved. The CDR3 is 14 residues long. Germline CDR1 and CDR2: MNHEY and SVGAGI. The V and J ends lost 7 bases and 0 bases respectively, with 9 bases between them. The DNA of the CDR3 is TGTGCCAGCACACCGACACCAACTAATGAAAAACTGTTTTTT. Its translation is CASTPTPTNEKLFF.

This clonotype has ten or more counts. The chain employs TRBV9 and TRBJ2-7; no firm D call. V shed 0 bases and J shed 7 bases, with 14 bases lying between them. CDR1 is SGDLS, CDR2 YYNGEE, per germline. The CDR3 totals 14 residues. CDR3 loop: CASSVEALLGEQYF. CDR3 nucleotides: TGTGCCAGCAGCGTAGAGGCCCTATTGGGGGAGCAGTACTTC.